What follows are 9 T cell receptor beta chains derived from one specimen sequenced in a study of CD8 T cells in ankylosing spondylitis (dated by TCRdb to about 2017). The library was built by means of 5' RACE. For sequencing, an Illumina HiSeq 2500 was employed. The public sequencing data were trimmed at Q25 with fastp and processed into clonotypes with MiXCR by TCRdb, which kept only in-frame beta chains. Every CDR3 protein is listed once, alongside the most common genes and DNA of its rows. The sample table lists 300,000 to 350,000 distinct CDR3 sequences, around 15% of them with a count of one. Together, the top ten hold around 1% of the sample. The sequenced sample was blood, either unsorted or a sorted T cell fraction (not recorded which). The receptor set was obtained from a male donor with ankylosing spondylitis or in good health (not recorded which).

This clonotype was found a few times. The chain carries TRBV11-1 and TRBJ2-6; possibly TRBD1 for D (6 bases). Trimming took 5 bases from V and 0 from J, leaving 17 bases between them. This CDR3 spans 18 amino acids. The germline V gene encodes CDR1 SGHAT and CDR2 FQDESV (reference sequence). The CDR3 region has the DNA TGTGCCAGCAGCATAGAAGACAGGAGGATCTCTGGGGCCAACGTCCTGACTTTC. This sequence encodes CASSIEDRRISGANVLTF. Looking up the rest from reference TRBV11-1 and TRBJ2-6 gives the full variable domain: EAEVAQSPRYKITEKSQAVAFWCDPISGHATLYWYRQILGQGPELLVQFQDESVVDDSQLPKDRFSAERLKGVDSTLKIQPAELGDSAMYLCASSIEDRRISGANVLTFGAGSRLTVL.

This clonotype was seen many times. The genes are TRBV11-2 and TRBJ2-1, with a possible D match to TRBD2 (5 bases). Germline-derived CDR1 and CDR2 are SGHAT and FQNNGV. The CDR3 contains 14 residues. Between the trimmed V and J ends, which lost 6 bases and 5 bases, there was a span of 14 bases. The CDR3 nucleotides read TGTGCCAGCAGGAAGGAGGCCGGGGACAATGAGCAGTTCTTC. Residues: CASRKEAGDNEQFF.

At least ten counts were recorded for this clonotype. The chain combines TRBV12-3 or TRBV12-4 with TRBJ1-5, with no clear D. Trimming removed 5 bases from V and 5 bases from J, with 13 bases in between. The CDR3 has 14 residues. CDR3 nucleotide sequence: TGTGCCAGCAGTCCCGGACCCTCCCATCAGCCCCAGCATTTT. Translation: CASSPGPSHQPQHF.

V and J are TRBV21-1 and TRBJ1-5; the DNA was not compared with TRBD1, the D call given in the table. TRBV21-1 is flagged as a pseudogene. The CDR3 has 16 amino acids. The CDR3 reads CASSKAGTPINQPQHF. The CDR3 coding sequence is TGTGCCAGCAGCAAAGCCGGGACACCCATTAATCAGCCCCAGCATTTT.

This clonotype was picked up a small number of times. The V gene is TRBV12-3 or TRBV12-4, the J gene TRBJ2-7; D possibly corresponds to TRBD1 (5 bases). This CDR3 has 14 residues. Trimming removed 1 base from V and 4 bases from J, with 11 bases in between. The CDR3 DNA reads TGTGCCAGCAGTTTAGGCTCCCAGGGTTACGAGCAGTACTTC. The encoded protein is CASSLGSQGYEQYF.

The rearrangement links TRBV30 to TRBJ1-6; no clear D. V was cut by 4 bases and J by 6 bases, with 16 bases left in between. The germline V gene encodes CDR1 GTSNPN and CDR2 SVGIG (reference sequence). CDR3 length: 15 residues. The chain's CDR3 is CAWNPRNNRNSPLHF. CDR3 DNA: TGTGCCTGGAACCCCCGGAACAATCGTAATTCACCCCTCCACTTT.

The J gene is TRBJ1-4, the V gene TRBV5-1; no reliable D call. Germline loops: CDR1 SGHRS, CDR2 YFSETQ. This CDR3 contains 15 residues. Trimming took 0 bases from V and 8 from J, leaving 14 bases between them. CDR3 bases: TGCGCCAGCAGCTTGGAAGGGCGCCTTAACGAAAAACTGTTTTTT. It is translated as CASSLEGRLNEKLFF.

This clonotype was seen ten or more times. The J gene is TRBJ2-7, the V gene TRBV18, with D possibly TRBD1 on 6 matching bases. This CDR3 has 13 amino acids. The germline gives CDR1 KGHSH, CDR2 LQKENI. Trimming cost V 4 bases and J 3 bases, with 10 bases left between them. The CDR3 bases are TGTGCCAGCTCACTTGCAGGGGACTACGAGCAGTACTTC. Translation gives CASSLAGDYEQYF.

This clonotype came up many times. The rearrangement joins TRBV5-1 to TRBJ1-1, with 7 bases lining up with TRBD1. With V trimmed by 3 bases and J by 0 bases, 5 bases remained unmatched. There are 15 residues in the CDR3. Germline CDR1 and CDR2: SGHRS and YFSETQ. CDR3 nucleotide sequence: TGCGCCAGCAGCTCCGGGACAGCCATGAACACTGAAGCTTTCTTT. Translated, it gives CASSSGTAMNTEAFF.